The clone carrying this TCR beta chain has a count of ten or more. The entry originates in a study of T-cell reconstitution after alpha-beta-depleted transplantation in children. The length of the CDR3 is 15 residues. Trimming removed 1 base from V and 1 base from J, with 9 bases in between. Unique molecular identifiers were used to barcode this TCRbeta library. One entry per CDR3 protein, called by TCRdb with MiXCR from the PCR reads. The repertoire holds approximately 490,000 distinct CDR3 sequences, with approximately 12% as singletons. The sample consisted of PBMCs from the stem cell graft donor, taken from the stem cell graft. The chain carries TRBV12-3 or TRBV12-4 and TRBJ2-3; D possibly uses TRBD1 or TRBD2 (5 bases each). The sequence derives from a human donor who donated a stem cell graft to a child with combined immunodeficiency. CDR3 nucleotides: TGTGCCAGCAGTTTAGAGGGACGGCGCACAGATACGCAGTATTTT. Protein: CASSLEGRRTDTQYF.